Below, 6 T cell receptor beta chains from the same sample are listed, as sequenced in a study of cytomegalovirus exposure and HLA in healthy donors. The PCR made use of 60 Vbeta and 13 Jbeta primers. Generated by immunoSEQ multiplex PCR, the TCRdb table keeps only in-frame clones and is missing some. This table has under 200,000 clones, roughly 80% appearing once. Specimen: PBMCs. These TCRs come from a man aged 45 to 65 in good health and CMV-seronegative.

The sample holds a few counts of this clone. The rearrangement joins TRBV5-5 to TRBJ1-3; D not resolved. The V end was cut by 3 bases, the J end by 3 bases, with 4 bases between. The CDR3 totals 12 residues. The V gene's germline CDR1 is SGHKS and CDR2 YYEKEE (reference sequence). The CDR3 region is CASSSRGNTIYF. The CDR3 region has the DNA TGTGCCAGCAGCTCCCGTGGAAACACCATATATTTT.

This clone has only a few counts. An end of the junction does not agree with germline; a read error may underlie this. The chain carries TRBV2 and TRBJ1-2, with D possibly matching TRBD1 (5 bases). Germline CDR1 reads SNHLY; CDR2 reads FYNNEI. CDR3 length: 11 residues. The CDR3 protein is CASRDSYGYTF. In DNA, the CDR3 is TGTGCCAGCCGTGACAGCTATGGCTACACCTTC. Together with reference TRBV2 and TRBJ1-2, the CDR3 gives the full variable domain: EPEVTQTPSHQVTQMGQEVILRCVPISNHLYFYWYRQILGQKVEFLVSFYNNEISEKSEIFDDQFSVERPDGSNFTLKIRSTKLEDSAMYFCASRDSYGYTFGSGTRLTVV.

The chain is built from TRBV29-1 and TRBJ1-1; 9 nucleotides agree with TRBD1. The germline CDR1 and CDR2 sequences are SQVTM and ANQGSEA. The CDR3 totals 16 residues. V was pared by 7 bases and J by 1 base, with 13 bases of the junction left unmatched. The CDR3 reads CSAIGAGQGPNTEAFF. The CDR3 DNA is TGCAGCGCCATTGGAGCGGGACAGGGTCCGAACACTGAAGCTTTCTTT.

The CDR3 DNA is TGCGCCAGCAGCCAAGATTTGGACAGGGGATGGGCTAATGAAAAACTGTTTTTT. Translated: CASSQDLDRGWANEKLFF. V gene TRBV4-1 combines with J gene TRBJ1-4; 9 nucleotides align to TRBD1. The germline V gene has CDR1 MGHRA and CDR2 YSYEKL. V trimming: 0 bases; J trimming: 3 bases; junction bases outside the gene matches: 8. The CDR3 has 18 amino acids.

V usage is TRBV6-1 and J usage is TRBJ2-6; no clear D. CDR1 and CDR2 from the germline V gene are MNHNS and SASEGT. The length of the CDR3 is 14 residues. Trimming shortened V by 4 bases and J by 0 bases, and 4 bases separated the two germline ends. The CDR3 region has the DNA TGTGCCAGCAGTGCTCTCTCTGGGGCCAACGTCCTGACTTTC. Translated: CASSALSGANVLTF.

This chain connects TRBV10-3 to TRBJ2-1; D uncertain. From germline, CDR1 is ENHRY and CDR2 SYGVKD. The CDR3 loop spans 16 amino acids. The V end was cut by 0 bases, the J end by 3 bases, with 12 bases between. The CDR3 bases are TGTGCCATCAGTGAGTCGACACTCAAGTACTACAATGAGCAGTTCTTC. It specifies CAISESTLKYYNEQFF.